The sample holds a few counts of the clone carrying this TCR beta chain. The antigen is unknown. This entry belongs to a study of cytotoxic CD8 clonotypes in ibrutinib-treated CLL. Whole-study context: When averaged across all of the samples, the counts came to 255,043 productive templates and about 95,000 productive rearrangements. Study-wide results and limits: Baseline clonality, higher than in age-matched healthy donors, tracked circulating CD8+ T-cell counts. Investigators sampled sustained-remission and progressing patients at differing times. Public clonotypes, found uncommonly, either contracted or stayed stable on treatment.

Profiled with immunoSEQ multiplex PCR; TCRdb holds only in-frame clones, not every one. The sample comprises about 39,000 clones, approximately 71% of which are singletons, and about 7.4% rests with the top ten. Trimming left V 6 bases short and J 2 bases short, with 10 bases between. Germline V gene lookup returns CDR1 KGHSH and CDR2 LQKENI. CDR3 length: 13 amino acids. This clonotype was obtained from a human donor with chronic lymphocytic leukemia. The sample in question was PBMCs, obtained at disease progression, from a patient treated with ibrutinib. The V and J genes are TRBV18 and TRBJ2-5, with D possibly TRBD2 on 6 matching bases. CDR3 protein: CASSFSGQETQYF. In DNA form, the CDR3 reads TGTGCCAGCTCCTTCAGCGGGCAAGAGACCCAGTACTTC.